Listed below are T cell receptor beta chains from one sample, sequenced in a study of cytomegalovirus exposure and HLA in healthy donors. Clones were sequenced by immunoSEQ multiplex PCR, and TCRdb holds only the in-frame ones, with some missing. The sample carries 150,000 to 180,000 clones, approximately 86% recorded once. The sequenced sample was PBMCs. The source is a man aged 18 to 30 in good health and CMV-seropositive. Each CDR3 is given with its conserved first and last residue. A D gene is named only where the DNA matches it firmly. Rows may omit the clone size; those that give it use once, few, many or a size class.

clone size,V gene,D gene,J gene,CDR3 protein,CDR3 DNA
NA,TRBV29-1,NA,TRBJ1-1,CSVIGGTEAFF,TGCAGCGTTATCGGGGGCACTGAAGCTTTCTTT
NA,TRBV7-9,TRBD2,TRBJ2-5,CASSSGLAGETQYF,TGTGCCAGCAGCTCCGGACTAGCGGGAGAGACCCAGTACTTC
NA,TRBV4-1,NA,TRBJ1-1,CASSQDVGSEAFF,TGCGCCAGCAGCCAAGATGTCGGGTCTGAAGCTTTCTTT
once,TRBV27,TRBD1,TRBJ2-2,CASRVGTGVLTGELFF,TGTGCCAGCAGGGTGGGGACAGGGGTTCTCACCGGGGAGCTGTTTTTT
NA,TRBV14,TRBD2,TRBJ2-1,CASSPIAGGWGYNEQFF,TGTGCCAGCAGCCCCATAGCGGGAGGTTGGGGCTACAATGAGCAGTTCTTC
NA,TRBV5-1,NA,TRBJ1-2,CASSSQGRDGYTF,TGCGCCAGCAGCTCACAGGGAAGGGATGGCTACACCTTC
NA,TRBV7-9,NA,TRBJ1-2,CASSLAGGQRSYTF,TGTGCCAGCAGCTTAGCGGGCGGACAGAGGAGCTACACCTTC
NA,TRBV5-4,NA,TRBJ2-7,CASSGDLDEQYF,TGTGCCAGCAGCGGAGACTTGGACGAGCAGTACTTC
few,TRBV28,NA,TRBJ2-7,CASSFGQGGEQYF,TGTGCCAGCAGTTTTGGGCAGGGTGGCGAGCAGTACTTC
NA,TRBV5-6,NA,TRBJ2-1,CASSFSSEQFF,TGTGCCAGCAGCTTCTCTAGTGAGCAGTTCTTC
NA,TRBV6-1,TRBD2,TRBJ2-2,CASSDPGTSGRAGELFF,TGTGCCAGCAGTGACCCCGGGACTAGCGGGAGGGCCGGGGAGCTGTTTTTT
NA,TRBV29-1,NA,TRBJ2-3,CSVEAFRTDTQYF,TGCAGCGTTGAAGCTTTTCGCACAGATACGCAGTATTTT
NA,TRBV9,TRBD2,TRBJ2-1,CASGRLAGGHNEQFF,TGTGCCAGCGGAAGACTAGCGGGGGGGCACAATGAGCAGTTCTTC
NA,TRBV18,NA,TRBJ1-1,CASSRKTALNTEAFF,TGTGCCAGCTCACGTAAGACAGCCCTGAACACTGAAGCTTTCTTT
NA,TRBV12-5,NA,TRBJ2-2,CASGFLLRGAGELFF,TGTGCTAGTGGTTTCCTCCTCAGGGGGGCCGGGGAGCTGTTTTTT
NA,TRBV19,TRBD2,TRBJ2-1,CASSRLAGVRYNEQFF,TGTGCCAGTAGTAGACTAGCGGGAGTGAGATACAATGAGCAGTTCTTC
few,TRBV2,TRBD1,TRBJ1-2,CASSEGQGAIDYTF,TGTGCCAGCAGTGAAGGGCAGGGGGCCATCGACTACACCTTC
NA,TRBV2,TRBD2,TRBJ2-3,CASMLAGGTDTQYF,TGTGCCAGCATGCTAGCGGGAGGAACAGATACGCAGTATTTT
NA,TRBV6-5,NA,TRBJ2-7,CASSYSRVYEQYF,TGTGCCAGCAGTTACTCGAGAGTCTACGAGCAGTACTTC
NA,TRBV5-6,NA,TRBJ2-7,CASSPRDIQAYEQYF,TGTGCCAGCAGCCCCAGGGATATCCAAGCCTACGAGCAGTACTTC
NA,TRBV7-2,TRBD2,TRBJ2-2,CAGNIAGVSTGELFF,TGTGCCGGAAATATAGCGGGGGTTTCGACCGGGGAGCTGTTTTTT
NA,TRBV6-4,TRBD1,TRBJ2-7,CASSEGSGQGFGEQYF,TGTGCCAGCAGTGAAGGTTCGGGACAGGGATTTGGGGAGCAGTACTTC
NA,TRBV6-5,NA,TRBJ1-1,CASRVQWNTEAFF,TGTGCCAGCAGGGTCCAGTGGAACACTGAAGCTTTCTTT
once,TRBV2,NA,TRBJ1-1,CASRYRALNTEAFF,TGTGCCAGCAGATACAGGGCCTTGAACACTGAAGCTTTCTTT
NA,TRBV6-5,NA,TRBJ1-2,CASSSTGYYGYTF,TGTGCCAGCAGTTCGACAGGCTACTATGGCTACACCTTC
NA,TRBV27,NA,TRBJ2-3,CASRGGLTSTDTQYF,TGTGCCAGCAGGGGAGGCTTAACTAGCACAGATACGCAGTATTTT
NA,TRBV29-1,NA,TRBJ1-1,CSVAPSGTEAFF,TGCAGCGTTGCCCCCTCGGGGACTGAAGCTTTCTTT
NA,TRBV6-1,TRBD1,TRBJ1-1,CASSEIGTAKNTEAFF,TGTGCCAGCAGTGAAATCGGGACAGCAAAGAACACTGAAGCTTTCTTT
NA,TRBV4-1,TRBD1,TRBJ2-1,CASKDRGLWDEQFF,TGCGCCAGCAAAGACAGGGGGCTCTGGGATGAGCAGTTCTTC
NA,TRBV7-8,NA,TRBJ2-7,CASSLGTTGEQYF,TGTGCCAGCAGCTTAGGGACAACGGGCGAGCAGTACTTC
NA,TRBV11-1,TRBD2,TRBJ2-7,CASSLGASGAGYEQYF,TGTGCCAGCAGCTTAGGGGCTAGCGGCGCGGGCTACGAGCAGTACTTC
NA,TRBV7-2,NA,TRBJ2-3,CASSSLLGRWRVTGDTQYF,TGTGCCAGCAGCTCTTTATTGGGTCGATGGCGGGTGACGGGAGATACGCAGTATTTT
NA,TRBV19,NA,TRBJ1-2,CASSTPNREGYTF,TGTGCCAGTAGTACCCCTAACAGGGAAGGCTACACCTTC
NA,TRBV30,NA,TRBJ2-5,CAWSASGRPHETQYF,TGTGCCTGGAGTGCCTCCGGGAGACCCCATGAGACCCAGTACTTC
NA,TRBV28,NA,TRBJ1-4,CASSEGSRRGGGSEKLFF,TGTGCCAGCAGCGAAGGCTCCCGCAGGGGCGGTGGTAGTGAAAAACTGTTTTTT
NA,TRBV27,NA,TRBJ2-3,CASSWRTAADTQYF,TGTGCCAGCAGTTGGCGGACAGCAGCGGATACGCAGTATTTT
NA,TRBV2,NA,TRBJ1-5,CASSERRSNQPQHF,TGTGCCAGCAGTGAGCGCAGGAGCAATCAGCCCCAGCATTTT
NA,TRBV4-3,NA,TRBJ1-2,CASSQDRWGPNYGYTF,TGCGCCAGCAGCCAAGATCGGTGGGGCCCTAACTATGGCTACACCTTC
NA,TRBV4-1,NA,TRBJ2-5,CASSQALAGETQYF,TGCGCCAGCAGCCAAGCCCTAGCTGGGGAGACCCAGTACTTC
once,TRBV7-2,TRBD2,TRBJ2-5,CASSRGLARETQYF,TGTGCCAGCAGCCGGGGACTAGCGAGGGAGACCCAGTACTTC
NA,TRBV5-1,TRBD2,TRBJ2-6,CASSLGLAGAAGANVLTF,TGCGCCAGCAGCTTGGGACTAGCGGGAGCGGCCGGGGCCAACGTCCTGACTTTC
NA,TRBV19,TRBD2,TRBJ2-2,CASSIGGGPNTGELFF,TGTGCCAGTAGTATAGGCGGGGGGCCGAATACCGGGGAGCTGTTTTTT
NA,TRBV9,TRBD1,TRBJ2-3,CASSPGDSPDTQYF,TGTGCCAGCAGCCCAGGGGACAGCCCGGATACGCAGTATTTT
NA,TRBV15,NA,TRBJ2-1,CATSRVGGTIYNEQFF,TGTGCCACCAGCAGAGTGGGCGGGACCATCTACAATGAGCAGTTCTTC
NA,TRBV18,NA,TRBJ1-2,CASSPRGEAYYGYTF,TGTGCCAGCTCTCCCCGAGGAGAGGCCTACTATGGCTACACCTTC
NA,TRBV6-5,NA,TRBJ2-2,CASSYLGRTGELFF,TGTGCCAGCAGTTACCTTGGCAGGACCGGGGAGCTGTTTTTT
NA,TRBV6-4,TRBD2,TRBJ2-7,CASSGWEGGDEQYF,TGTGCCAGCAGTGGATGGGAGGGTGGTGACGAGCAGTACTTC
NA,TRBV27,NA,TRBJ2-7,CASKGQDSYEQYF,TGTGCCAGCAAGGGGCAGGACTCCTACGAGCAGTACTTC
NA,TRBV5-4,NA,TRBJ2-2,CASSIFPGELFF,TGTGCCAGCAGCATCTTCCCCGGGGAGCTGTTTTTT
NA,TRBV4-3,TRBD1,TRBJ2-3,CASSQGGQGWGADTQYF,TGCGCCAGCAGCCAAGGAGGACAGGGTTGGGGGGCAGATACGCAGTATTTT
NA,TRBV9,NA,TRBJ1-5,CASSPSGGDQPQHF,TGTGCCAGCAGCCCAAGTGGAGGGGATCAGCCCCAGCATTTT
few,TRBV5-1,NA,TRBJ1-3,CASSLSGDSGNTIYF,TGCGCCAGCAGCTTGTCCGGAGACTCTGGAAACACCATATATTTT
NA,TRBV6-5,NA,TRBJ1-5,CASSYSMNQPQHF,TGTGCCAGCAGTTATAGTATGAATCAGCCCCAGCATTTT
many,TRBV19,NA,TRBJ1-3,CASSIVAGVASGNTIYF,TGTGCCAGTAGTATCGTCGCGGGAGTGGCCTCGGGAAACACCATATATTTT
once,TRBV9,NA,TRBJ1-4,CASSVDRITGMEKLFF,TGTGCCAGCAGCGTAGACAGGATAACAGGGATGGAAAAACTGTTTTTT